The 4 T cell receptor beta chains reported below all come from one sample, sequenced in a study of T cells in Graves' hyperthyroidism and ophthalmopathy. Researchers amplified the TCR beta CDR3 regions from RNA transcripts. HTBI primers drove first-round RT-PCR of the TCR CDR3. TCRdb re-analysed the multiplex PCR reads in MiXCR, keeping a single row per CDR3 protein. The sample shows approximately 600,000 distinct CDR3 sequences, around 21% of them seen only once. Sequencing was done on a sample of blood. All receptors derive from a man between 25 and 39 years old with Graves' ophthalmopathy.

This clonotype occurred many times. The chain links TRBV10-1 to TRBJ2-7; unclear D gene. This CDR3 contains 12 residues. V was clipped by 3 bases and J by 7 bases, with 10 bases between them. The germline CDR1 and CDR2 sequences are WNHNN and SYGVQD (reference sequence). The CDR3 DNA reads as TGCGCCAGCAGTGACGGCAGGAGAGAGCAGTACTTC. It encodes CASSDGRREQYF.

This clonotype was seen ten or more times. V gene TRBV2 combines with J gene TRBJ2-5, with 12 bases matching TRBD2. The CDR3 consists of 16 residues. Trimming took 3 bases from V and 5 from J; bases not matched to a gene: 7. CDR1 is SNHLY, CDR2 FYNNEI, per germline. The chain's CDR3 is CASSEPSGRAGETQYF. CDR3 sequence (DNA): TGTGCCAGCAGTGAGCCTAGCGGGAGGGCCGGGGAGACCCAGTACTTC.

V is TRBV19 and J is TRBJ2-2; D is unresolved. V dropped 0 bases and J dropped 3 bases, with 20 bases sitting between them. The CDR3 runs to 19 residues. Germline V lookup: CDR1 LNHDA, CDR2 SQIVND (reference sequence). This CDR3 is CASSIDPDQRGWDTGELFF. The CDR3 DNA is TGTGCCAGTAGTATAGATCCGGACCAAAGAGGCTGGGACACCGGGGAGCTGTTTTTT.

Worth noting for this clonotype: A read error is possible here, since a much larger clone lies one base away. The chain links TRBV4-3 to TRBJ2-1; D is unresolved. The CDR3 length is 12 residues. Germline-derived CDR1 and CDR2 are LGHNA and YSLEER. Trimming stripped 7 bases from V and 6 bases from J, with 10 bases between. CDR3 sequence: CASNHEGNEQFF. CDR3 coding DNA: TGCGCCAGCAACCACGAAGGCAATGAGCAGTTCTTC.